One and the same sample provided the 27 T cell receptor beta chains below, sequenced in a study of PD-L1 blockade in urothelial cancer. Using immunoSEQ multiplex PCR, the repertoire was profiled, and TCRdb retains in-frame clones only, with some absent. The data hold 75,000 to 95,000 clones, with more than 90% observed a single time. This sample comprised PBMCs, obtained around atezolizumab (anti-PD-L1) treatment. The source of these receptors is a man aged 60 to 69 with urothelial cancer.

The chain recombines TRBV9 with TRBJ2-5; TRBD1 aligns across 8 bases. Losses at the gene ends were 3 bases for V and 5 bases for J; bases not matched to a gene: 3. Germline CDR1 is SGDLS and CDR2 is YYNGEE. This CDR3 region has 13 residues. CDR3 loop: CASSGGQGETQYF. The CDR3 DNA reads as TGTGCCAGCAGCGGTGGACAGGGTGAGACCCAGTACTTC.

The genes are TRBV7-8 and TRBJ1-5, with D possibly being TRBD1 (6 bases). Germline V gives CDR1 SGHVS, CDR2 FQNEAQ. Between the trimmed V and J ends, which lost 5 bases and 0 bases, there was a span of 20 bases. The CDR3 sequence is 18 residues long. The CDR3 DNA follows: TGTGCCAGCAGCCTCTCGCTACAGGGCGGTGGTAGCAATCAGCCCCAGCATTTT. Residues: CASSLSLQGGGSNQPQHF.

This sequence joins TRBV28 and TRBJ2-5, with D perhaps TRBD1 (6 bases). The CDR3 spans 13 residues. The V end lost 3 bases, the J end lost 9 bases, and 14 bases lay between the germline ends. CDR1 and CDR2 (germline): MDHEN, SYDVKM. DNA for the CDR3: TGTGCCAGCAGTTTGGGGGCCAGTCCGGCCCAGTACTTC. Translated: CASSLGASPAQYF.

The chain uses TRBV28 and TRBJ2-7; tentatively, D is TRBD2 (6 bases). CDR3 length equals 12 residues. The germline CDR1 and CDR2 sequences are MDHEN and SYDVKM. The V gene lost 6 bases and the J gene lost 5 bases, with 11 bases spanning the gap. CDR3: CASSGSFDEQYF. In DNA form, the CDR3 reads TGTGCCAGCAGCGGGAGTTTCGACGAGCAGTACTTC.

The chain is built from TRBV4-3 and TRBJ1-5; no reliable D call. The CDR3 extends over 15 amino acids. V lost 1 base, J lost 0 bases, and 7 bases lay in between. Germline loops: CDR1 LGHNA, CDR2 YSLEER. For the CDR3, the DNA is TGCGCCAGCAGCCAAGCTCTTTATAGCAATCAGCCCCAGCATTTT. Encoded protein: CASSQALYSNQPQHF.

V gene TRBV7-2 combines with J gene TRBJ1-5; D is unresolved. This CDR3 has 14 amino acids. CDR1 and CDR2 (germline): SGHTA, FQGNSA. V was cut by 4 bases and J by 5 bases, with 12 bases left in between. For the CDR3, the DNA is TGTGCCAGCAGCTACCGCCCGGGAGATCAGCCCCAGCATTTT. This codes for CASSYRPGDQPQHF. The full variable domain, completed using reference TRBV7-2 and TRBJ1-5, is GAGVSQSPSNKVTEKGKDVELRCDPISGHTALYWYRQSLGQGLEFLIYFQGNSAPDKSGLPSDRFSAERTGGSVSTLTIQRTQQEDSAVYLCASSYRPGDQPQHFGDGTRLSIL.

The V gene is TRBV7-9, the J gene TRBJ2-5; 7 bases map to TRBD2. The ends lost 1 base at V and 5 bases at J; junction bases unmatched: 10. In germline, CDR1 is SEHNR, CDR2 FQNEAQ (reference sequence). The CDR3 is 16 amino acids. Here the CDR3 DNA reads TGTGCCAGCAGCTTAGGGGAGGGGACGGATCACGAGACCCAGTACTTC. It is translated as CASSLGEGTDHETQYF.

The chain couples TRBV7-9 to TRBJ2-3; 8 bases line up with TRBD1. CDR1 SEHNR and CDR2 FQNEAQ come from the germline V gene (reference sequence). This CDR3 contains 18 residues. The V segment lost 5 bases and the J segment 1 base; nucleotides outside the gene matches: 14. The CDR3 sequence is CASSGYAGRGHGTDTQYF. In DNA form, the CDR3 reads TGTGCCAGCAGCGGCTACGCCGGCAGGGGGCACGGCACAGATACGCAGTATTTT. Full variable domain (missing parts from reference TRBV7-9 and TRBJ2-3): DTGVSQNPRHKITKRGQNVTFRCDPISEHNRLYWYRQTLGQGPEFLTYFQNEAQLEKSRLLSDRFSAERPKGSFSTLEIQRTEQGDSAMYLCASSGYAGRGHGTDTQYFGPGTRLTVL.

The CDR3 is CASSLGAGGPGEQYF. CDR3 sequence (DNA): TGTGCCAGCAGCTTAGGAGCGGGGGGGCCGGGGGAGCAGTACTTC. This rearrangement joins TRBV7-6 to TRBJ2-7, with 10 positions matching TRBD2. Germline trimming cut 1 base from V and 7 bases from J; bases unmatched to any gene: 7. Germline V gene data show CDR1 as SGHVS and CDR2 as FNYEAQ. The CDR3 is 15 residues long. The complete variable domain, with remaining parts taken from reference TRBV7-6 and TRBJ2-7, reads GAGVSQSPRYKVTKRGQDVALRCDPISGHVSLYWYRQALGQGPEFLTYFNYEAQQDKSGLPNDRFSAERPEGSISTLTIQRTEQRDSAMYRCASSLGAGGPGEQYFGPGTRLTVT.

The rearrangement links TRBV5-1 to TRBJ2-7; the match to TRBD2 covers 8 bases. Germline values: CDR1 SGHRS, CDR2 YFSETQ. The CDR3 covers 18 residues. V trimming: 4 bases; J trimming: 0 bases; junction bases outside the gene matches: 15. The CDR3 sequence: CASSLGPRREGRSYEQYF. The CDR3, as DNA: TGCGCCAGCAGCCTAGGACCTCGACGGGAGGGCCGCTCCTACGAGCAGTACTTC. Full variable domain (remainder filled in from reference TRBV5-1 and TRBJ2-7): KAGVTQTPRYLIKTRGQQVTLSCSPISGHRSVSWYQQTPGQGLQFLFEYFSETQRNKGNFPGRFSGRQFSNSRSEMNVSTLELGDSALYLCASSLGPRREGRSYEQYFGPGTRLTVT.

The rearrangement uses TRBV7-3 and TRBJ2-2; 8 bases are a match to TRBD1. CDR1 SGHTA and CDR2 FQGTGA come from the germline V gene. Unmatched junction bases numbered 8, after V lost 4 bases and J lost 4 bases. This CDR3 comprises 16 residues. The CDR3, as DNA: TGTGCCAGCAGCTCAACAGGGGGTCTTGCCACCGGGGAGCTGTTTTTT. Residues: CASSSTGGLATGELFF.

V usage is TRBV19 and J usage is TRBJ1-2; TRBD1 matches at 8 bases. The V segment lost 2 bases and the J segment 4 bases; nucleotides outside the gene matches: 6. Germline-derived CDR1 and CDR2 are LNHDA and SQIVND (reference sequence). The CDR3 has 15 residues. The CDR3 DNA follows: TGTGCCAGTAGTATAACGGCAGGGGGCATCTATGGCTACACCTTC. This sequence encodes CASSITAGGIYGYTF.

The V gene is TRBV15, the J gene TRBJ1-2, with D perhaps TRBD1 (5 bases). Germline CDR1 is LNHNV and CDR2 is YYDKDF (reference sequence). There are 14 residues in the CDR3. Trimming shortened V by 6 bases and J by 7 bases, and 18 bases separated the two germline ends. The CDR3 loop is CATRPGFGRGGYTF. As DNA, the CDR3 is TGTGCCACCAGACCGGGGTTCGGGAGGGGTGGCTACACCTTC.

This clone was found once. V gene TRBV18 combines with J gene TRBJ2-1; D is ambiguous. The germline V gene encodes CDR1 KGHSH and CDR2 LQKENI. The CDR3 totals 14 residues. The V end was cut by 2 bases, the J end by 0 bases, with 5 bases between. The CDR3: CASSPTISYNEQFF. In DNA form, the CDR3 reads TGTGCCAGCTCACCAACTATCTCCTACAATGAGCAGTTCTTC.

The chain has TRBV2 and TRBJ1-2; 7 bases align to TRBD1. CDR1 SNHLY and CDR2 FYNNEI come from the germline V gene. This CDR3 comprises 12 residues. V was clipped by 9 bases and J by 7 bases; unmatched bases: 8. CDR3 sequence: CASSQGFSGYTF. The CDR3 DNA reads TGTGCCAGTTCACAGGGGTTTTCTGGCTACACCTTC.

V usage is TRBV13 and J usage is TRBJ2-7; tentative D call: TRBD1 (6 bases). The length of the CDR3 is 18 residues. CDR1 is PRHDT and CDR2 is FYEKMQ in the germline V gene (reference sequence). V was shortened by 4 bases and J by 1 base, with 23 bases between the two germline ends. The CDR3 bases are TGTGCCAGCAGCTCCCAGGGGCAGAGAAGGTCAGTATCCTACGAGCAGTACTTC. It yields the protein CASSSQGQRRSVSYEQYF.

The V and J genes are TRBV7-2 and TRBJ2-7; weak D call: TRBD2 (6 bases). The CDR3 length is 17 residues. Germline assignment: CDR1 SGHTA and CDR2 FQGNSA. V was cut by 0 bases and J by 6 bases, with 21 bases left in between. Written as DNA, the CDR3 is TGTGCCAGCAGCTTAGCAGCGGGTCCTATCCCCTTTGGCGAGCAGTACTTC. Its protein is CASSLAAGPIPFGEQYF.

The chain has TRBV7-6 and TRBJ2-3; no definite D call. CDR1 is SGHVS, CDR2 FNYEAQ, per germline. The V end lost 2 bases, the J end lost 2 bases, and 8 bases lay between the germline ends. CDR3 length: 14 residues. The CDR3 nucleotides are TGTGCCAGCAGCTTATTCGAGTACACAGATACGCAGTATTTT. Encoded protein: CASSLFEYTDTQYF.

CDR3 amino acids: CASSLGPGETNEKLFF. DNA of the CDR3: TGTGCCAGCAGCTTGGGCCCAGGGGAAACTAATGAAAAACTGTTTTTT. This chain links TRBV5-6 with TRBJ1-4; the D gene is possibly TRBD1 (6 bases). In germline, CDR1 is SGHDT, CDR2 YYEEEE. With 0 bases removed from V and 1 base from J, the gap between germline ends came to 10 bases. This CDR3 is built from 16 residues.

A single count supports this clone. The chain joins TRBV7-2 to TRBJ2-1, with 11 positions matching TRBD2. The CDR3 loop spans 17 amino acids. V was pared by 5 bases and J by 0 bases, with 6 bases of the junction left unmatched. Germline V gene lookup returns CDR1 SGHTA and CDR2 FQGNSA. CDR3 region: CASSATSGRASYNEQFF. In nucleotides, the CDR3 is TGTGCCAGCAGCGCCACTAGCGGGAGAGCCTCCTACAATGAGCAGTTCTTC.

The chain joins TRBV7-9 to TRBJ2-1, with D possibly TRBD1 on 6 matching bases. The CDR3 is 17 residues long. Germline CDR1 SEHNR, CDR2 FQNEAQ (reference sequence). Trimming pared 2 bases from V and 9 bases from J, leaving 23 bases between. The CDR3 DNA reads TGTGCCAGCAGCTTACTCTCCTTACAGGGTATCAGGGGTGAGCAGTTCTTC. Its protein is CASSLLSLQGIRGEQFF.

This clone was detected only once. The gene calls are TRBV6-5 and TRBJ1-2; 7 nucleotides match TRBD1. Germline V gene sequence: CDR1 MNHEY, CDR2 SVGAGI. CDR3 size: 14 residues. V dropped 7 bases and J dropped 8; count of bases not matched to a gene: 13. The CDR3 DNA is TGTGCCAGCAACCCAAACACAGGGGAGGAGGGCTACACCTTC. Its protein is CASNPNTGEEGYTF.

V gene TRBV25-1 combines with J gene TRBJ2-1, with D perhaps TRBD2 (6 bases). V lost 1 base and J lost 6, with 13 bases in between. Germline V gene lookup returns CDR1 MGHDK and CDR2 SYGVNS. There are 15 residues in the CDR3. In DNA form, the CDR3 reads TGTGCCAGCAGTGAATTCTTAGCGGAGGGCAATGAGCAGTTCTTC. Encoded protein: CASSEFLAEGNEQFF.

The rearrangement joins TRBV7-3 to TRBJ2-5; 11 bases fit TRBD2. This CDR3 is 14 amino acids long. J gave up 7 bases and V 4 bases, and 5 bases lay outside the gene matches. The V gene's germline CDR1 is SGHTA and CDR2 FQGTGA. CDR3 loop: CASSSTSGVGTQYF. In DNA form, the CDR3 reads TGTGCCAGCAGCTCGACTAGCGGGGTGGGGACCCAGTACTTC. Based on the CDR3 plus reference TRBV7-3 and TRBJ2-5, the full variable domain is GAGVSQTPSNKVTEKGKYVELRCDPISGHTALYWYRQSLGQGPEFLIYFQGTGAADDSGLPNDRFFAVRPEGSVSTLKIQRTERGDSAVYLCASSSTSGVGTQYFGPGTRLLVL.

The gene calls are TRBV6-6 and TRBJ1-5; no firm D call. CDR1 and CDR2 (germline): MNHNY, SVGAGI (reference sequence). The CDR3 is 12 residues long. The germline V and J ends were trimmed by 4 bases and 8 bases, with 9 bases remaining between them. The CDR3 loop reads CASSLAREPQHF. For the CDR3, the DNA is TGTGCCAGCAGTTTAGCACGGGAGCCCCAGCATTTT.

The V call is TRBV27, the J call TRBJ2-1, with 14 bases matching TRBD2. V lost 6 bases and J lost 4; bases outside the gene matches: 5. Germline CDR1 and CDR2: MNHEY and SMNVEV (reference sequence). There are 16 residues in the CDR3. Here the CDR3 reads CASRKRLAGGYNEQFF. As DNA, the CDR3 is TGTGCCAGCAGAAAAAGACTAGCGGGGGGGTACAATGAGCAGTTCTTC.

This rearrangement joins TRBV4-3 to TRBJ2-1; D is perhaps TRBD2 (6 bases). This CDR3 spans 17 amino acids. V was trimmed by 0 bases and J by 7 bases, leaving 19 bases between them. Germline CDR1 LGHNA, CDR2 YSLEER. Written as DNA, the CDR3 is TGCGCCAGCAGCCAAGAAAATTATCGGGCGGGGAAGAATGAGCAGTTCTTC. Translated, it gives CASSQENYRAGKNEQFF.